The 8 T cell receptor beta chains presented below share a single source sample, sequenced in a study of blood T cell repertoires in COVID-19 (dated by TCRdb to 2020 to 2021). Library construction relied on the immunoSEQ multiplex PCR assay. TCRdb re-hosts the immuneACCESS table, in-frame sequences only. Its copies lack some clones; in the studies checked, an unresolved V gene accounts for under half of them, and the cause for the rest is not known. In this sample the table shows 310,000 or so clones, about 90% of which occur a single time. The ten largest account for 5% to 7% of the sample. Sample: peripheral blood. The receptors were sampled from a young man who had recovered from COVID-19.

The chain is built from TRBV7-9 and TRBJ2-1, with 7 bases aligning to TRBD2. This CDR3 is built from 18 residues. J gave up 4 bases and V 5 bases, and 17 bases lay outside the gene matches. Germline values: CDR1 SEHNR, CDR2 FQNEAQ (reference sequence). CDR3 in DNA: TGTGCCAGCAGCCTTGTGGGACGGTCGGGACTACCTTACAATGAGCAGTTCTTC. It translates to CASSLVGRSGLPYNEQFF.

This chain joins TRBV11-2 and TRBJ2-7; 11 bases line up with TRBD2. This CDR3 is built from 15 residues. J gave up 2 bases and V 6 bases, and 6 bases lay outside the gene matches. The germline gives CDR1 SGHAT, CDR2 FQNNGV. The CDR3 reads CASRRPGLAAYEQYF. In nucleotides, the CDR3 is TGTGCCAGCAGAAGACCGGGACTAGCGGCCTACGAGCAGTACTTC.

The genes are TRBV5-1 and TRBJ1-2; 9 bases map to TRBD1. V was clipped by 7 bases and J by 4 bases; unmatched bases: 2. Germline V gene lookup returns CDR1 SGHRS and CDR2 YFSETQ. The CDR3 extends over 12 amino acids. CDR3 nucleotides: TGCGCCAGCGGACAGGGGATCTATGGCTACACCTTC. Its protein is CASGQGIYGYTF.

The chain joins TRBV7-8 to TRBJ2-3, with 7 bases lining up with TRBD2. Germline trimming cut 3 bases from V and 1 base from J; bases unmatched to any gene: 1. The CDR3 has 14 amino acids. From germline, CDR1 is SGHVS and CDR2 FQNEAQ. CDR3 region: CASSLSGGTDTQYF. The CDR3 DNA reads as TGTGCCAGCAGCTTGAGCGGGGGCACAGATACGCAGTATTTT. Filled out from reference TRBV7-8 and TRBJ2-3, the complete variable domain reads GAGVSQSPRYKVAKRGQDVALRCDPISGHVSLFWYQQALGQGPEFLTYFQNEAQLDKSGLPSDRFFAERPEGSVSTLKIQRTQQEDSAVYLCASSLSGGTDTQYFGPGTRLTVL.

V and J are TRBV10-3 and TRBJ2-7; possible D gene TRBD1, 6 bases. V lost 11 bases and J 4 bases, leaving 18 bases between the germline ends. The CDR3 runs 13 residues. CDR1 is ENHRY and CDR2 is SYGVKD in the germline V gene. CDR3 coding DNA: TGTGCCGGGGGCTCCCCTCCAGATTACGAGCAGTACTTC. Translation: CAGGSPPDYEQYF.

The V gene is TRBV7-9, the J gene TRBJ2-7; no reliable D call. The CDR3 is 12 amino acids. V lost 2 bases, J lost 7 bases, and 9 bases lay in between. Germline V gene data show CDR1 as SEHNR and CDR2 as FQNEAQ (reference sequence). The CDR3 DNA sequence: TGTGCCAGCAGCTTAATGGCCGGGGAGCAGTACTTC. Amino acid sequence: CASSLMAGEQYF.

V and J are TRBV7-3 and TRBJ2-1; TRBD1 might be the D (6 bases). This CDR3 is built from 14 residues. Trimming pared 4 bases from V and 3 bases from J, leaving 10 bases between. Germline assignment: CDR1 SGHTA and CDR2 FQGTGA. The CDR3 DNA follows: TGTGCCAGCAGCTCGGGACATATCTACAATGAGCAGTTCTTC. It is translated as CASSSGHIYNEQFF.

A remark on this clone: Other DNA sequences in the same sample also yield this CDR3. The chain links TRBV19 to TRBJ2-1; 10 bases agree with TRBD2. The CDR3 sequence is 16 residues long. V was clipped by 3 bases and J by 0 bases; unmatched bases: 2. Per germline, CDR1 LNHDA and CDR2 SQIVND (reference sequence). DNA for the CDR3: TGTGCCAGTAGTATCTCTAGCGGGGGCTCCTACAATGAGCAGTTCTTC. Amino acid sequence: CASSISSGGSYNEQFF.